Here is one T cell receptor beta chain with its context. Its antigen is currently unknown. These data are taken from a study of chemoradiotherapy in HPV16-positive cancers. Study-wide points: Only two HPV16-positive patients supplied the functional HPV-specificity definition. During treatment, candidate HPV-specific clones and E7-related motifs expanded in tumor.

Profiling relied on immunoSEQ multiplex PCR, and the TCRdb table lists in-frame clones only, not all of them. The sample shows roughly 200 clones, around 80% of them seen only once. V was clipped by 2 bases and J by 5 bases, with 12 bases between them. This CDR3 comprises 14 residues. Germline lookup yields CDR1 SEHNR and CDR2 FQNEAQ (reference sequence). Source: tumor tissue, taken from a patient who underwent chemoradiotherapy. The chain joins TRBV7-9 to TRBJ1-1; TRBD1 might be the D (6 bases). The clonotype was recovered from a human donor with HPV-associated anogenital cancer. CDR3 sequence reads: CASSLMGAYTEAFF. CDR3 coding DNA: TGTGCCAGCAGCTTAATGGGGGCTTATACTGAAGCTTTCTTT.